This T cell receptor beta chain was profiled in a study of shared clonotypes between healthy human individuals (TCRdb year 2020). Study-level background: The cohort included three men and a couple of women between 18 and 49 years of age. Leukapheresis yielded between about 0.9 and 10 billion PBMCs per donor. To estimate repertoire size and how much clonotype sharing occurs between individuals, the study deeply sequenced the blood TCR repertoires of a handful of healthy adults. Libraries were prepared and TCR repertoires were sequenced by different laboratories using diverse techniques, in order to increase sequencing depth and limit assay-specific biases. The study at large found these results: Sampling was restricted to blood, and TCR repertoires in tissues likely differ from the TCR repertoires found in blood. Pairwise subsampling led to the expectation that sequencing depth would affect the degree of clonotype sharing among donors. The genetic and exposure-history diversity represented was limited by the small number of donors.

The donors were healthy, HIV-negative adults who had no recently reported acute infections or vaccinations. Every donor was a Caucasian adult residing in Nashville, Tennessee, USA. In the unsorted samples, approximately 82 million PBMCs were counted, and genomic DNA was extracted using the QIAamp DNA Blood Mini kit. After blood collection by leukapheresis, PBMCs were isolated using Ficoll-Histopaque density gradient centrifugation and then cryopreserved in the vapor phase of liquid nitrogen. Trimming removed 6 bases from V and 0 bases from J, leaving 12 bases between the germline ends. The germline V gene specifies MNHEY as CDR1 and SVGAGI as CDR2. There are 15 amino acids in the CDR3, from cysteine to phenylalanine inclusive. Of the read, only the CDR3 DNA is kept; its 45 bases are in frame from base 1. Using the deep immunoSEQ assay, multiplex PCR amplified TCR CDR3 regions from genomic DNA. Extracted genomic DNA from each cell subset was distributed evenly across all wells of several immunoSEQ 96-well plates, and each plate was treated as a replicate. Each replicate PCR for unsorted PBMC received 300 to 350 ng genomic DNA, equal to 25,000 to 35,000 T cell genomes. Genomic DNA from unsorted PBMC was sequenced over ten immunoSEQ deep assay plates. Purified libraries were measured with a Qubit 3.0 fluorometer, size-checked on a Bioanalyzer 2100, and measured again with the KAPA Library Quantification kit. Every immunoSEQ 96-well plate was sequenced on a separate single-read 150-cycle Illumina NextSeq 550 flow cell. As for the original processing: Because only junctional sequences without quality scores were contained in the immunoSEQ output, filtering matching that applied to full-length reads could not be performed. To assign V/J genes and CDR3, sequences were annotated using PyIR, a Python wrapper for IgBLAST v1.9, with IMGT germline references. Any read was removed if the V/J assignment was weak (E-value above 1e-6), the CDR3 was missing, or the read contained stop codons, out-of-frame junctions, or ambiguous translated residues. A V3J clonotype was defined by an identical inferred V gene, J gene, and CDR3 amino acid sequence. Percentage overlap between repertoires was calculated by dividing the number of shared unique clonotypes by the size of the smaller repertoire. Richness of each repertoire was evaluated using RTK rarefaction, the Chao1 estimator, and Recon v2.1 estimates of unobserved clonotypes. The table was pulled from immuneACCESS by TCRdb, which kept in-frame rearrangements only. Such tables lose some clones; where checked, under half of the loss comes from unresolved V genes, and the rest has no known cause. V and J calls and clone size follow that table, whereas D and trimming were derived from the DNA. The sample has 470,000 or so clones on record, around 80% of them singletons. 12% of the sample belongs to the ten largest clones.

About this clone: Its target antigen remains unknown. No qualities accompany the bases; no much larger clone lies one base away.

Specimen: PBMCs. This TCR came from a woman aged 40-49 years in good health. Some clones in this sample may be carry-over from other donors' samples. The rearranged segments are TRBV6-5 and TRBJ1-3; the D gene remains uncertain. The DNA reads TGTGCCAGCAGCAGCCCGACGGTCTCTGGAAACACCATATATTTT. Its translation is CASSSPTVSGNTIYF.